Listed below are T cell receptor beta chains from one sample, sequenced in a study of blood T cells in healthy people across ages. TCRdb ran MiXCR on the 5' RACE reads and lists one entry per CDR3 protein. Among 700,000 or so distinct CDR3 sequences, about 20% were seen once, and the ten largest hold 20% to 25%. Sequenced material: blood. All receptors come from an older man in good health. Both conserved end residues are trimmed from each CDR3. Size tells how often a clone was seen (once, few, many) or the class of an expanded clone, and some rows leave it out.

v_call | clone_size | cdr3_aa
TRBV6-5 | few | ASSKGTPNTGELF
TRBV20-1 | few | SAFRDRGAGSNQPQH
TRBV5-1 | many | ASSEMTGNNQPQH
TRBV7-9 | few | ASSIRKQGTTDTQY
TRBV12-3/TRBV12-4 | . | ASSLQGQGNTIY
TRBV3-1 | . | ASSPLDGSSTDTQY
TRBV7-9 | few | ASSLEGQGMNIQY
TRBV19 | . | ASKVPNIQY
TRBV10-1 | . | ASSELGEPYEQY
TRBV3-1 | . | ASSLRDTAQPQH
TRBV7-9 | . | ASSLKALATGDTQY
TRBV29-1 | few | SGRTSGLSYNEQF
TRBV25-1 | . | ASSGASSTGTGELF
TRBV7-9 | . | ASSRIDSEQY
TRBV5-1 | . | ASSSPGGSRTGELF
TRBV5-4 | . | VTQGRGQETQY
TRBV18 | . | ASSPGQGREKLF
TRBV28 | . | ASTRGGQSGTEAF
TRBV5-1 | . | ASFVPGRQETQY
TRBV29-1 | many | SVPDRTMNTEAF
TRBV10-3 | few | AISENPPGKTQY
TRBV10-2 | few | ASSEDRTGLWETQY
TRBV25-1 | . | ASTGRRNTEAF
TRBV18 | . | ASSTQGAYEQY
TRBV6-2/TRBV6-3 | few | ASSKRDLSDTQY
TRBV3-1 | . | ASSQGGRSGNTIY
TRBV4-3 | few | ASSQEGQVVLTGELF
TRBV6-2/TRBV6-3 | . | ASSLQRYGYT
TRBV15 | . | ATSQTRSSTDTQY
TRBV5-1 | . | ASSIGGPTDTQY
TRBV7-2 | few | ASSGEGLTDTQY
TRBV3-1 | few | ASSQGQRANEKLF
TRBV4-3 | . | ASSQELAGGPRNEQF
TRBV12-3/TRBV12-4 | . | ASRLSSQGGEQF
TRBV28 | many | ASSLEGAASYNEQF
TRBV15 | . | ATSRVDLGGNQPQH
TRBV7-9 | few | ASSPTSDTDTQY
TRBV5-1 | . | ASSLEGSNGQF